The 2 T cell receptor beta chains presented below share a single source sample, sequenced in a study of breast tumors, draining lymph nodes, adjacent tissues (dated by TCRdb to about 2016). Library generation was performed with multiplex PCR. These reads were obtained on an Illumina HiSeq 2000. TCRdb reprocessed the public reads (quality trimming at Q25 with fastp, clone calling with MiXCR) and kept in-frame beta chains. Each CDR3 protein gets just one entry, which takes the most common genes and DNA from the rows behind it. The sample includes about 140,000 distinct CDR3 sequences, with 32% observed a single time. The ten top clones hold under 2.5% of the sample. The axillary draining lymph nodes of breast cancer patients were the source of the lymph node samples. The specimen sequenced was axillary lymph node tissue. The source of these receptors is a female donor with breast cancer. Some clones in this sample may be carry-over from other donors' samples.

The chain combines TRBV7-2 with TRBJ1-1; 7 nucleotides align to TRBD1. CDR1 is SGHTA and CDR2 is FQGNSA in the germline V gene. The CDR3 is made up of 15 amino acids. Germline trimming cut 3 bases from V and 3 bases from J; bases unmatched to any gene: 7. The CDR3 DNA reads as TGTGCCAGCAGCTTCGTGGACAGGAGGTACACTGAAGCTTTCTTT. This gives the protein CASSFVDRRYTEAFF.

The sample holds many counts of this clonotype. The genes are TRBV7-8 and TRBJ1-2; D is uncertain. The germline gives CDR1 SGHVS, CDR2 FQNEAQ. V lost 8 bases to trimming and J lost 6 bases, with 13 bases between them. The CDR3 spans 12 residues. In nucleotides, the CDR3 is TGTGCCAGCGTGGATCCCCCTCATGGCTACACCTTC. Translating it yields CASVDPPHGYTF.